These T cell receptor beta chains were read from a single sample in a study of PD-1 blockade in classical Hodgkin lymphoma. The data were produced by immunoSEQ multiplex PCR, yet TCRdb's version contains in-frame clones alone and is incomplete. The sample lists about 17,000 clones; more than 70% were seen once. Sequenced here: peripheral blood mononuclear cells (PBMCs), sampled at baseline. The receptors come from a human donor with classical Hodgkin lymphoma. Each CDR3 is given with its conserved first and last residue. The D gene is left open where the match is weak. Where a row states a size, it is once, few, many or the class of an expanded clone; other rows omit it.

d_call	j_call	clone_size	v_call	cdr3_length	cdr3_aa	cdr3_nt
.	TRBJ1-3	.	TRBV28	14	CASSLGVGGNTIYF	TGTGCCAGCAGTTTAGGTGTTGGTGGAAACACCATATATTTT
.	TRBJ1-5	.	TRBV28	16	CASTPRGEGDNQPQHF	TGTGCCAGCACTCCCCGGGGGGAAGGAGACAATCAGCCCCAGCATTTT
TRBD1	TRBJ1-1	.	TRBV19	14	CASTLQGLNTEAFF	TGTGCCAGTACCTTACAGGGGTTGAACACTGAAGCTTTCTTT
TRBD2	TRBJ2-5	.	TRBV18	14	CASSSTSGQETQYF	TGTGCCAGCTCGTCTACTAGCGGTCAAGAGACCCAGTACTTC
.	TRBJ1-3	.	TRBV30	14	CAWNRDSSGNIIYF	TGTGCCTGGAACAGAGACAGCTCTGGAAACATCATATATTTT
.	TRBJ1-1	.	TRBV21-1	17	CASSKEGQVRPNTEAFF	TGTGCCAGCAGCAAAGAGGGACAGGTGCGACCGAACACTGAAGCTTTCTTT
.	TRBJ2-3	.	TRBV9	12	CASRARVPPQYF	TGTGCCAGCAGGGCTCGGGTCCCCCCGCAGTATTTT
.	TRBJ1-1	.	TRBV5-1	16	CASSLDRPGQNTEAFF	TGCGCCAGCAGCTTGGACCGTCCAGGCCAGAACACTGAAGCTTTCTTT
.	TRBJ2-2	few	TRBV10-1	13	CASRRGFTGELFF	TGCGCCAGCAGGAGAGGGTTCACCGGGGAGCTGTTTTTT
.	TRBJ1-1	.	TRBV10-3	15	CASSYSPGGGTEAFF	TGTGCCAGCAGTTACTCGCCCGGGGGCGGCACTGAAGCTTTCTTT
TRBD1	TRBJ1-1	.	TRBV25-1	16	CASTGQPGQGNTEAFF	TGTGCCAGCACCGGCCAACCGGGACAGGGGAACACTGAAGCTTTCTTT
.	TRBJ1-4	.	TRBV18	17	CASSPRQKGRPNEKLFF	TGTGCCAGCTCACCAAGACAGAAAGGACGACCAAATGAAAAACTGTTTTTT
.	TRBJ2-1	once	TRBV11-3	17	CASSPRGVAGPNNEQFF	TGTGCCAGCAGCCCGAGGGGTGTGGCGGGACCCAACAATGAGCAGTTCTTC
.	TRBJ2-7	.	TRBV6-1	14	CASRGAGGIGEQYF	TGTGCCAGCCGGGGTGCAGGGGGGATCGGCGAGCAGTACTTC
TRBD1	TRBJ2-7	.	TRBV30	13	CAWSAQGAREQYF	TGTGCCTGGAGTGCACAGGGGGCAAGGGAGCAGTACTTC
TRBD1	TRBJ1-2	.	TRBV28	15	CASGWTGTGPYGYTF	TGTGCCAGCGGGTGGACGGGGACAGGGCCCTATGGCTACACCTTC
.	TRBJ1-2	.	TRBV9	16	CASSASGTGGGDGYTF	TGTGCCAGCAGCGCATCCGGGACGGGAGGGGGGGATGGCTACACCTTC
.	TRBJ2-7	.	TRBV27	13	CASSRGLQYEQYF	TGTGCCAGCAGCCGAGGGTTGCAATACGAGCAGTACTTC
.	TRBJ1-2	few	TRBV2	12	CASEVTNYGYTF	TGTGCCAGCGAGGTCACTAACTATGGCTACACCTTC
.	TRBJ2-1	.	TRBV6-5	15	CASSYASTGHNEQFF	TGTGCCAGCAGTTACGCCTCGACGGGGCACAATGAGCAGTTCTTC
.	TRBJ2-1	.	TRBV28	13	CASSLGRLNEQFF	TGTGCCAGCAGTTTAGGAAGACTTAATGAGCAGTTCTTC
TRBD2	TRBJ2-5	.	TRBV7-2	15	CASSLMAGGRETQYF	TGTGCCAGCAGCTTAATGGCGGGGGGGCGAGAGACCCAGTACTTC
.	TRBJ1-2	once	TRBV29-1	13	CSVEDPGRNGYTF	TGCAGCGTTGAAGATCCGGGGCGGAATGGCTACACCTTC
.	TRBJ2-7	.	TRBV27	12	CASRSRHLEQYF	TGTGCCAGCAGGTCCCGACACTTGGAGCAGTACTTC
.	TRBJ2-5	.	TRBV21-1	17	CASSPHREAGGRETQYF	TGTGCCAGCAGCCCCCATAGGGAAGCGGGAGGGAGAGAGACCCAGTACTTC
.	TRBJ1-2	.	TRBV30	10	CAWSSVGYTF	TGTGCCTGGAGCTCGGTCGGCTACACCTTC